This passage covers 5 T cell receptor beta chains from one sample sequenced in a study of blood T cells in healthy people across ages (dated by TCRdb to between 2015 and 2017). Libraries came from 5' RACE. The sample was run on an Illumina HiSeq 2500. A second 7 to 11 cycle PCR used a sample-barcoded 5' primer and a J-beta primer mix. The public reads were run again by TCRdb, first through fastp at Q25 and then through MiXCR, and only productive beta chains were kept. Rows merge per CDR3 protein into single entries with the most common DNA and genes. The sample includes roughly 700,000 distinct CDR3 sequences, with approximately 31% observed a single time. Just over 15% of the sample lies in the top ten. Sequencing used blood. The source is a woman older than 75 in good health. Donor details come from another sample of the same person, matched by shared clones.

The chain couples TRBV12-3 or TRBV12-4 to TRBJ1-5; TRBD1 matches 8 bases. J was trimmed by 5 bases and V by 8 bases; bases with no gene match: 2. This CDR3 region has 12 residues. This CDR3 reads CASGQGYQPQHF. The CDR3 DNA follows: TGTGCCAGCGGACAGGGATATCAGCCCCAGCATTTT.

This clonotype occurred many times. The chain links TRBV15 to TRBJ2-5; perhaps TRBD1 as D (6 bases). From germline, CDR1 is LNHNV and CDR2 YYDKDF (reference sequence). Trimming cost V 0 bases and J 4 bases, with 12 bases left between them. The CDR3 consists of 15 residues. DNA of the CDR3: TGTGCCACCAGCAGAGATCCAGGGGATGCAGAGACCCAGTACTTC. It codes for CATSRDPGDAETQYF. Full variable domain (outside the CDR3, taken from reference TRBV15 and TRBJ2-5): DAMVIQNPRYQVTQFGKPVTLSCSQTLNHNVMYWYQQKSSQAPKLLFHYYDKDFNNEADTPDNFQSRRPNTSFCFLDIRSPGLGDTAMYLCATSRDPGDAETQYFGPGTRLLVL.

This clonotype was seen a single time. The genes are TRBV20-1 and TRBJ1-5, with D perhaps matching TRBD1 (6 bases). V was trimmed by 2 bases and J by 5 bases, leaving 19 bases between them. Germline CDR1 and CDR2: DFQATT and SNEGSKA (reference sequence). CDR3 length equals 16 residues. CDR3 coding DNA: TGCAGTGCTAGACCAGGGTCAGGGGATGGGTATCAGCCCCAGCATTTT. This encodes CSARPGSGDGYQPQHF.

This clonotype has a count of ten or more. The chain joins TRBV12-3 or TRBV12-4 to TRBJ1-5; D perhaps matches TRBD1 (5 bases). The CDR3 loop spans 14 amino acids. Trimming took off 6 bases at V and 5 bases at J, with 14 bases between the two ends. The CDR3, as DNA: TGTGCCAGCAGCAACGTTGGGGGATATCAGCCCCAGCATTTT. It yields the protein CASSNVGGYQPQHF.

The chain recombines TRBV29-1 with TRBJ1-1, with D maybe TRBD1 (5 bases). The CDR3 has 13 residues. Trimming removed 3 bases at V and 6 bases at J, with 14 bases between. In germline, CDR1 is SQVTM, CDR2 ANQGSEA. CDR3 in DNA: TGCAGCGTTGACCTTCCGACCAGGGCTGAAGCTTTCTTT. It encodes CSVDLPTRAEAFF.